The present entry profiles one TCR beta chain with its context. Method: immunoSEQ multiplex PCR; TCRdb's copy keeps in-frame clones and lacks some. The profile covers 5,000 to 8,000 clones, with 80% to 90% appearing a single time and more than 4.5% taken by the ten largest. The data belong to a study of T cells in lung cancer brain metastases. The V segment lost 5 bases and the J segment 6 bases; nucleotides outside the gene matches: 4. Germline CDR1 and CDR2: SGHNT and YENEEA. CDR3 size: 12 residues. The specimen sequenced was tumor tissue from the primary lung tumor. The source is a man aged 45-65 years with non-small cell lung cancer. The chain combines TRBV11-3 with TRBJ2-7; 7 nucleotides match TRBD1. The CDR3 loop is CASSAGDSEQYF. The CDR3 region has the DNA TGTGCCAGCAGCGCAGGGGACAGCGAGCAGTACTTC.